This TCR beta chain was recovered during a study of beta chain features in type 1 diabetes (dated by TCRdb to 2017 to 2018). For the study in its entirety: Mean age, gender distribution, total cell number and subset yield did not differ between patients and healthy donors. Across all samples, approximately 98,000,000 sorted cells were examined, and cell number per subset correlated strongly with RNA yield. In the study, recently diagnosed type 1 diabetes patients and matched healthy donors were compared on the TCRB repertoires of their sorted circulating CD4+ T cell subsets. Regulatory and stem cell-like memory subsets were isolated from only 8 patients and about eight healthy donors, whereas naive and central memory subsets came from all 28 donors.

Each donor gave one peripheral blood draw, roughly 0.11 L on average, collected into heparinised tubes. Naive, central memory, regulatory and stem cell-like memory CD4+ T cells were sorted on a BD FACSAria II using a panel including CD45RO, CCR7, CD25, CD127, CD95 and CD27. Every sorted population had a purity above 95%. Right away, PBMCs were isolated by Lymphoprep density gradient centrifugation and were stained directly, with no culture step. Samples were stained and sorted in pairs, with one healthy donor and one patient per experiment, so that batch effects were minimized. All of the isolated RNA was reverse transcribed with the High Capacity cDNA Reverse Transcription Kit, so expressed TCRB transcripts were sequenced. Deep immunoSEQ sequencing was applied to naive, central memory and regulatory T cell samples, giving an average of about 3.8 million total reads per sample. Sorted cells were lysed in RLT buffer, and RNA was extracted using DNase-treated RNeasy Micro or Mini kits according to cell number. Each cell subset was processed separately to prevent cross-contamination, with patient and healthy donor samples processed together. Using the immunoSEQ multiplex PCR, TCRB sequences were amplified from cDNA into 87-bp fragments spanning the CDR3 region. Amplicons were sequenced on the Illumina HiSeq platform. In the authors' own workflow: PCR bias was computationally corrected using synthetic template baselines, reads within Hamming distance 2 were collapsed, and singletons that could not be merged were discarded. Reads were aligned against IMGT to assign V, D and J genes, CDR3 length and insertions or deletions at six rearrangement sites. Within each subset, clonotype counts were normalized to sorted cell number, and only after that were true diversity and Gini coefficients computed with the tcR R package. The overlap coefficient, calculated on TCRB nucleotide sequences, was used to measure repertoire sharing. TCRdb retrieved this table from immuneACCESS and kept in-frame rearrangements only. Not all clones are present; in checked studies, unresolved V genes account for under half, and no reason is known for the remainder. Clonal size and the V and J genes are those of that table, whereas D and trimming came from the DNA. The sample table shows more than 150,000 clones, and 10% to 15% are seen once. Roughly 0.6% of the sample is held by the ten biggest clonotypes.

In this sample, this clone turned up many times. Its antigen remains unidentified. There are no base qualities to consult, and no much larger clone falls within one base. Overall study outcomes, separate from this receptor: Because small numbers of individuals were included in the HLA sub-analyses, any influence of HLA type on TCRB rearrangement was left unresolved. Shorter templates might have been favored by PCR, but patient and control samples were amplified and corrected together, so both groups would have been affected equally by any skew. In all four CD4+ subsets, TCRB CDR3 length was moderately but significantly shorter in type 1 diabetes patients. Naive, central memory and regulatory TCRB repertoires appeared to be more alike among patients than among healthy donors. Patients with type 1 diabetes made fewer insertions and deleted more nucleotides at VDJ recombination sites, implying thymic rearrangement abnormalities. Sequencing cDNA rather than genomic DNA could over-represent highly expressing activated cells, although activation and CD3 levels did not differ between groups.

Trimming removed 3 bases from V and 7 bases from J, leaving 6 bases between the germline ends. Reading from cysteine to phenylalanine, the CDR3 counts 11 amino acids. Only the CDR3 DNA is retained, 33 bases long and in frame from the first base. Sequences MDHEN (CDR1) and SYDVKM (CDR2) are obtained from the germline V gene. The sequence joins TRBV28 to TRBJ1-2; the D gene lacks a confident call. Sequencing input: central memory CD4+ T cells from blood. This clonotype was sampled from a woman between 18 and 29 years old in good health. The DNA is as follows: TGTGCCAGCAGTTTCCGGGGTGGCTACACCTTC. It translates as CASSFRGGYTF.